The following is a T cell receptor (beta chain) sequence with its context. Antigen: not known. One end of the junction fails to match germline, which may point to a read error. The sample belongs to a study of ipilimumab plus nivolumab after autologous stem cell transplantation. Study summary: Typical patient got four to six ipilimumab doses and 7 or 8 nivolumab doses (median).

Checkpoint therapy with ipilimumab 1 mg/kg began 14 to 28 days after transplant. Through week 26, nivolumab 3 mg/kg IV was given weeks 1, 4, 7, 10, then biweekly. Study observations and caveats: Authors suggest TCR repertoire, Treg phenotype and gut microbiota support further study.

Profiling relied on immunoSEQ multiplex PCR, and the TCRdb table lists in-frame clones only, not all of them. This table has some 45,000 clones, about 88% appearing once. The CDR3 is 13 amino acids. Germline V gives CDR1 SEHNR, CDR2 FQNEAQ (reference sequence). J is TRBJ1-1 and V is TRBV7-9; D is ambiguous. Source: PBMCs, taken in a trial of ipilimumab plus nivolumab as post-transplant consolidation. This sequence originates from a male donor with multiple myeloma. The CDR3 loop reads CASTLSGVTEAFF. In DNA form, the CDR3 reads TGTGCCAGCACCTTATCAGGAGTTACTGAAGCTTTCTTT.